A selection of T cell receptor beta chains follows, all from one sample in a study of CD8 T cells in ankylosing spondylitis. TCRdb independently ran MiXCR on the 5' RACE reads; one entry per CDR3 protein. There are roughly 700,000 distinct CDR3 sequences in the sample; around 17% occur only once, and roughly a fifth lies in the top ten. The sample was blood, either unsorted or a sorted T cell fraction (not recorded which). The receptors were gathered from a male donor with ankylosing spondylitis. Each CDR3 is given with its conserved first and last residue. The D gene is left open where the match is weak. Some rows have no size entry. The others give once, few or many, or a class for an expanded clone.

abundance	j_gene	d_gene	v_gene	CDR3aa	CDR3nt
NA	TRBJ2-7	NA	TRBV20-1	CSASALNPSYEQYF	TGCAGTGCTAGTGCACTCAACCCCTCCTACGAGCAGTACTTC
NA	TRBJ1-1	TRBD1	TRBV7-6	CASSQLQGLGTEAFF	TGTGCCAGCAGCCAACTACAGGGGCTGGGCACTGAAGCTTTCTTT
NA	TRBJ2-3	TRBD2	TRBV12-3/TRBV12-4	CASSPLAGGSSDTQYF	TGTGCCAGCAGTCCACTAGCGGGAGGTAGTTCAGATACGCAGTATTTT
many	TRBJ2-7	NA	TRBV5-1	CASRGIDQPPYEQYF	TGCGCCAGCAGAGGAATTGACCAGCCTCCCTACGAGCAGTACTTC
few	TRBJ1-1	NA	TRBV12-3/TRBV12-4	CASALGGTEAFF	TGTGCCAGCGCGTTGGGGGGAACTGAAGCTTTCTTT
NA	TRBJ2-5	TRBD2	TRBV13	CASSFWTSGGLETQYF	TGTGCCAGCAGCTTCTGGACTAGCGGGGGGTTAGAGACCCAGTACTTC
NA	TRBJ1-5	TRBD1	TRBV4-1	CASSHGQGNQPQHF	TGCGCCAGCAGCCATGGACAGGGTAATCAGCCCCAGCATTTT
few	TRBJ2-7	TRBD2	TRBV4-1	CASSQDGLAGVEQYF	TGCGCCAGCAGCCAAGATGGGCTAGCGGGAGTCGAGCAGTACTTC
once	TRBJ2-1	TRBD1	TRBV4-3	CASSQDGGQVNNEQFF	TGCGCCAGCAGCCAAGATGGGGGACAGGTCAACAATGAGCAGTTCTTC
many	TRBJ1-1	NA	TRBV9	CASTQDIKNTEAFF	TGTGCCAGCACCCAGGACATAAAGAACACTGAAGCTTTCTTT
many	TRBJ2-2	NA	TRBV29-1	CSGGDTGELFF	TGCAGCGGGGGGGACACCGGGGAGCTGTTTTTT
once	TRBJ1-2	NA	TRBV18	CASSPPARLYGYTF	TGTGCCAGCTCACCACCCGCCCGTCTCTATGGCTACACCTTC
few	TRBJ1-5	NA	TRBV6-1	CASSETGPGAQHF	TGTGCCAGCAGTGAAACAGGCCCCGGGGCCCAGCATTTT
few	TRBJ2-7	TRBD1	TRBV6-5	CASSYSRDSYEQYF	TGTGCCAGCAGTTACTCGAGGGACAGCTACGAGCAGTACTTC
few	TRBJ2-5	NA	TRBV5-6	CASSRRGGYQETQYF	TGTGCCAGCAGTAGAAGAGGGGGGTACCAAGAGACCCAGTACTTC
few	TRBJ2-7	NA	TRBV28	CASSLANGYSYEQYF	TGTGCCAGCAGTTTGGCTAACGGTTACTCCTACGAGCAGTACTTC
many	TRBJ2-5	NA	TRBV4-1	CASSQVGSRGPKGETQYF	TGCGCCAGCAGCCAAGTTGGTTCAAGGGGCCCGAAGGGGGAGACCCAGTACTTC
NA	TRBJ2-7	TRBD2	TRBV5-1	CASSLDAGGEQYF	TGCGCCAGCAGCTTGGACGCGGGGGGAGAGCAGTACTTC
few	TRBJ2-3	TRBD1	TRBV12-3/TRBV12-4	CASSLTGLHTDTQYF	TGTGCCAGCAGTTTGACAGGGCTTCACACAGATACGCAGTATTTT
few	TRBJ2-6	NA	TRBV6-1	CASRDSSGANVLTF	TGTGCCAGCAGGGACAGCTCTGGGGCCAACGTCCTGACTTTC
NA	TRBJ2-7	NA	TRBV2	CASNRDINSYEQYF	TGTGCCAGCAACAGGGACATAAATTCCTACGAGCAGTACTTC
few	TRBJ2-7	NA	TRBV20-1	CSATPSGQNSYEQYF	TGCAGTGCTACTCCCTCGGGACAAAACTCCTACGAGCAGTACTTC
few	TRBJ2-1	NA	TRBV12-3/TRBV12-4	CASSSGDEGYNEQFF	TGTGCCAGCAGTTCAGGGGACGAGGGCTACAATGAGCAGTTCTTC
few	TRBJ1-1	NA	TRBV5-1	CASSLVFGMNTEAFF	TGCGCCAGCAGCCTGGTCTTTGGAATGAACACTGAAGCTTTCTTT
few	TRBJ2-1	TRBD1	TRBV24-1	CATSDTTGESSYNEQFF	TGTGCCACCAGTGACACGACAGGGGAGAGCTCCTACAATGAGCAGTTCTTC
NA	TRBJ2-1	NA	TRBV11-2	CVSSLEGWLRQPYNEQFF	TGTGTCAGCAGCTTAGAGGGGTGGCTCCGACAGCCCTACAATGAGCAGTTCTTC
few	TRBJ2-2	TRBD1	TRBV7-3	CASSAGQGQNTGELFF	TGTGCCAGCAGCGCGGGACAGGGCCAAAACACCGGGGAGCTGTTTTTT
NA	TRBJ2-7	NA	TRBV20-1	CSARWGYEQYF	TGCAGTGCGAGGTGGGGCTACGAGCAGTACTTC
few	TRBJ2-5	NA	TRBV29-1	CSVEAGELQETQYF	TGCAGCGTTGAAGCGGGGGAACTCCAAGAGACCCAGTACTTC
NA	TRBJ1-1	NA	TRBV4-3	CASSQTYMMNTEAFF	TGCGCCAGCAGCCAGACGTACATGATGAACACTGAAGCTTTCTTT
few	TRBJ2-1	NA	TRBV27	CASSRGGPNEQFF	TGTGCCAGCAGCCGTGGGGGGCCGAATGAGCAGTTCTTC
few	TRBJ2-7	NA	TRBV7-2	CASSRSHSYEQYF	TGTGCCAGCAGCCGTTCTCACTCCTACGAGCAGTACTTC
few	TRBJ1-1	NA	TRBV29-1	CSVWDEKTEAFF	TGCAGCGTTTGGGACGAGAAGACTGAAGCTTTCTTT
few	TRBJ2-7	NA	TRBV6-4	CASIRGRPQQYF	TGTGCCAGCATCCGGGGCCGGCCCCAGCAGTACTTC